This T cell receptor beta chain was obtained from a study of shared clonotypes between healthy human individuals. Broader study findings: Four donors shared approximately 5% of their naive CD4 clonotypes.

This table comes from immunoSEQ multiplex PCR, and its TCRdb copy is limited to in-frame clones, with some not included. The sample lists approximately 2.3 million clones, 85% to 95% seen once, with about 0.37% in the top ten. The CDR3 covers 15 residues. Per the germline V gene, CDR1 is MNHEY and CDR2 is SMNVEV (reference sequence). V was pared by 1 base and J by 8 bases, with 5 bases of the junction left unmatched. As for this clone: Its specificity is unknown.

The genes are TRBV27 and TRBJ2-1; 10 nucleotides agree with TRBD2. This TCR came from a man in his late teens or twenties in good health. Some clones in this sample may be carry-over from other donors' samples. The sample taken for sequencing was naive CD4+ T cells from PBMCs. As for subset: CD45RA+ positively selected. The CDR3 loop is CASSLWSGRGDEQFF. CDR3 nucleotides: TGTGCCAGCAGTTTATGGAGCGGGAGGGGGGATGAGCAGTTCTTC.